Given below is one TCR beta chain in context. Its antigen is not known. This record belongs to a study of OX40 agonist ivuxolimab in advanced cancers. At the level of the study: Dose-escalation patients' cancers were hepatocellular carcinoma, melanoma, renal cell or head and neck cancer. A mean age of roughly 62 years, range about 20 to 85, was recorded, and over 65% were male. Past anti-PD-1, anti-PD-L1 or anti-CTLA-4 therapy was accepted, and 40% had received some.

This table comes from immunoSEQ multiplex PCR, and its TCRdb copy is limited to in-frame clones, with some not included. The sample has under 20,000 clones; 75% to 95% are singletons. The germline gives CDR1 ENHRY, CDR2 SYGVKD. This CDR3 contains 14 residues. V trimming: 2 bases; J trimming: 5 bases; junction bases outside the gene matches: 4. Notes on the study in general: There was clonal expansion of CD4+ and CD8+ blood T cells by week 6 at 0.1 to 3.0 mg/kg.

The J gene is TRBJ2-7, the V gene TRBV10-3; 9 bases are a match to TRBD1. This TCR was sampled from an adult with an advanced solid tumor such as melanoma, head and neck, liver or kidney cancer. Specimen: CD4+ or CD8+ T cells sorted from blood, collected in a trial of the OX40 agonist ivuxolimab. CDR3 in amino acids: CAISEGTGTDEQYF. Here the CDR3 DNA reads TGTGCCATCAGTGAGGGGACAGGGACCGACGAGCAGTACTTC.